The sequence of this T cell receptor beta chain was determined in a study of blood T cell repertoires in COVID-19. Study information: PBMCs, B-cell-depleted T cells, or T cells provided the cDNA or gDNA that made up the material.

CDR3 size: 15 residues. V was trimmed by 3 bases and J by 6 bases, leaving 17 bases between them. In germline, CDR1 is LNHDA, CDR2 SQIVND (reference sequence). In the study's own analysis: Reference gene primer amplification in the assay estimated nucleated cell counts. Using immunoSEQ multiplex PCR, the repertoire was profiled, and TCRdb retains in-frame clones only, with some absent. The V and J calls and clone size come from that table; D and trimming were worked out from the DNA. Seen here are 95,000 to 120,000 clones, approximately 70% observed once, and the top ten hold 1.8%. This TCR derives from a middle-aged woman with acute or convalescent COVID-19. Material for sequencing was peripheral blood. The chain carries TRBV19 and TRBJ2-5; D is possibly TRBD1 (6 bases). The CDR3 nucleotides read TGTGCCAGTAGTATGGGGCAGGGGTCGGGGAAGACCCAGTACTTC. This gives the protein CASSMGQGSGKTQYF. Complete variable domain (other parts from reference TRBV19 and TRBJ2-5): DGGITQSPKYLFRKEGQNVTLSCEQNLNHDAMYWYRQDPGQGLRLIYYSQIVNDFQKGDIAEGYSVSREKKESFPLTVTSAQKNPTAFYLCASSMGQGSGKTQYFGPGTRLLVL.